One and the same sample provided the 17 T cell receptor beta chains below, sequenced in a study of cytomegalovirus exposure and HLA in healthy donors. The PCR was carried out with 60 Vbeta primers and 13 Jbeta primers. Some clones are missing from TCRdb's copy, which holds only in-frame ones; the method was immunoSEQ multiplex PCR. The profile shows 90,000 to 120,000 clones, 73% of them singletons. Sequencing used PBMCs. The receptors were sampled from a man aged 25-40 years in good health and CMV-seronegative.

The sample holds one count of this clone. The V and J genes are TRBV19 and TRBJ2-1; 8 nucleotides line up with TRBD1. The CDR3 is 14 amino acids. Germline V CDR1 and CDR2: LNHDA, SQIVND (reference sequence). The junction had 7 bases not matched to a gene; V was cut back by 8 bases and J by 4 bases. CDR3 DNA sequence: TGTGCCAGTTGTACAGGGGGGAGTTACAATGAGCAGTTCTTC. Translated, it gives CASCTGGSYNEQFF. Combining the CDR3 with reference TRBV19 and TRBJ2-1 gives the whole variable domain DGGITQSPKYLFRKEGQNVTLSCEQNLNHDAMYWYRQDPGQGLRLIYYSQIVNDFQKGDIAEGYSVSREKKESFPLTVTSAQKNPTAFYLCASCTGGSYNEQFFGPGTRLTVL.

This clone was seen just once. V and J are TRBV5-1 and TRBJ2-7; 9 nucleotides agree with TRBD1. This CDR3 is 18 amino acids long. V shed 8 bases and J 7 bases; nucleotides not matched to a gene: 25. Germline loops: CDR1 SGHRS, CDR2 YFSETQ. CDR3 in amino acids: CASTSQGLGQGGRGEQYF. The DNA for the CDR3 is TGCGCCAGTACCTCTCAGGGACTGGGACAGGGTGGGCGAGGGGAGCAGTACTTC.

The chain combines TRBV27 with TRBJ2-7; tentative D call: TRBD1 (8 bases). V was shortened by 4 bases and J by 2 bases, with 18 bases between the two germline ends. CDR1 is MNHEY and CDR2 is SMNVEV in the germline V gene (reference sequence). CDR3 size: 16 residues. The CDR3 nucleotides are TGTGCCAGCAGTTCCAGGGGGCTAGCGGACCCCTACGAGCAGTACTTC. It encodes CASSSRGLADPYEQYF.

CDR3 sequence: CASNPGGSTEAFF. The DNA for the CDR3 is TGTGCCAGCAATCCAGGGGGAAGTACTGAAGCTTTCTTT. This chain joins TRBV5-6 and TRBJ1-1, with TRBD1 identical over 7 bases. This CDR3 spans 13 amino acids. Trimming removed 6 bases from V and 5 bases from J; junction bases left unmatched: 7. Looked up from germline, CDR1 is SGHDT and CDR2 is YYEEEE.

This clone came up once. V gene TRBV5-1 combines with J gene TRBJ2-7; TRBD2 aligns across 8 bases. The CDR3 covers 15 residues. The germline V gene has CDR1 SGHRS and CDR2 YFSETQ. J lost 2 bases, V lost 0 bases, and 4 bases had no gene match. Written as DNA, the CDR3 is TGCGCCAGCAGCTTGGCCCCCGGGAGGGCCTACGAGCAGTACTTC. It is translated as CASSLAPGRAYEQYF.

The chain uses TRBV19 and TRBJ1-4; D is unresolved. Trimming removed 0 bases at V and 13 bases at J, with 21 bases between. The CDR3 is 16 amino acids. Germline V gene lookup returns CDR1 LNHDA and CDR2 SQIVND (reference sequence). CDR3 nucleotide sequence: TGTGCCAGTAGTATAGATTCTCGGGGAATGGCCGCGGGACTGTTTTTT. It translates to CASSIDSRGMAAGLFF.

The chain joins TRBV27 to TRBJ1-5, with 7 bases aligning to TRBD1. This CDR3 is built from 16 residues. Germline CDR1 MNHEY, CDR2 SMNVEV (reference sequence). Trimming at V came to 1 base and at J to 0 bases, leaving 3 bases not matched to a gene. CDR3 DNA sequence: TGTGCCAGCAGTTTATACGGGACAGATAGCAATCAGCCCCAGCATTTT. Translated: CASSLYGTDSNQPQHF.

V gene TRBV7-3 combines with J gene TRBJ2-3; 9 bases agree with TRBD2. The J segment lost 2 bases and the V segment lost 5 bases, leaving 5 bases of the junction unmatched. The CDR3 is 15 amino acids. CDR1 is SGHTA, CDR2 FQGTGA, per germline. The CDR3 sequence: CASSRSGGHTDTQYF. Here the CDR3 DNA reads TGTGCCAGCAGCCGTAGCGGGGGCCACACAGATACGCAGTATTTT.

This chain uses TRBV6-1 with TRBJ2-3; 7 positions agree with TRBD1. Germline trimming cut 0 bases from V and 3 bases from J; bases unmatched to any gene: 6. This CDR3 region has 16 residues. Looked up from germline, CDR1 is MNHNS and CDR2 is SASEGT. The CDR3 region is CASSEAWDSPTDTQYF. CDR3 DNA: TGTGCCAGCAGTGAAGCGTGGGACAGCCCTACAGATACGCAGTATTTT.

J is TRBJ1-2 and V is TRBV30; D call uncertain. Germline assignment: CDR1 GTSNPN and CDR2 SVGIG (reference sequence). The V gene lost 1 base and the J gene lost 7 bases, with 7 bases spanning the gap. CDR3 length: 11 amino acids. The DNA of the CDR3 is TGTGCCTGGAGTGGAGCAAGTGGCTACACCTTC. It translates to CAWSGASGYTF.

The chain employs TRBV5-1 and TRBJ2-7; 10 nucleotides line up with TRBD2. Germline V gives CDR1 SGHRS, CDR2 YFSETQ. The V segment lost 4 bases and the J segment 1 base; nucleotides outside the gene matches: 5. This CDR3 spans 15 amino acids. Here the CDR3 reads CASSPERGGSYEQYF. DNA for the CDR3: TGCGCCAGCAGCCCCGAGCGGGGGGGGTCCTACGAGCAGTACTTC.

The gene calls are TRBV19 and TRBJ2-2; TRBD1 matches at 7 bases. The V and J ends lost 2 bases and 4 bases, in that order; junction bases with no gene match: 1. Germline V CDR1 and CDR2: LNHDA, SQIVND (reference sequence). CDR3 length: 14 amino acids. Here the CDR3 DNA reads TGTGCCAGTAGTATACCAGGGGGCACCGGGGAGCTGTTTTTT. It codes for CASSIPGGTGELFF. Using reference TRBV19 and TRBJ2-2 for the parts outside the CDR3, the full variable domain is DGGITQSPKYLFRKEGQNVTLSCEQNLNHDAMYWYRQDPGQGLRLIYYSQIVNDFQKGDIAEGYSVSREKKESFPLTVTSAQKNPTAFYLCASSIPGGTGELFFGEGSRLTVL.

The chain has TRBV4-2 and TRBJ1-1, with TRBD1 identical over 10 bases. After removal of 3 bases from V and 5 bases from J, the junction contained 6 bases not matched to a gene. Germline V CDR1 and CDR2: LGHNA, YNFKEQ. The CDR3 totals 15 residues. The CDR3 DNA follows: TGTGCCAGCAGCCAGGCAGACAGGGGGCGGACTGAAGCTTTCTTT. This translates into CASSQADRGRTEAFF.

The chain recombines TRBV27 with TRBJ2-7; 9 bases align to TRBD2. The J segment lost 2 bases and the V segment lost 4 bases, leaving 12 bases of the junction unmatched. The CDR3 extends over 17 amino acids. Germline V gene lookup returns CDR1 MNHEY and CDR2 SMNVEV (reference sequence). CDR3 amino acids: CASSSPSGLAGTYEQYF. The DNA of the CDR3 is TGTGCCAGCAGTTCCCCTTCGGGGCTAGCGGGGACCTACGAGCAGTACTTC.

This clone appeared a few times. The chain carries TRBV5-5 and TRBJ1-4; D unresolved. CDR1 and CDR2 (germline): SGHKS, YYEKEE (reference sequence). V lost 4 bases and J lost 8, with 12 bases in between. The CDR3 covers 13 residues. The CDR3 DNA reads TGTGCCAGCAGCGCGAGGGTCGGGGAAAAACTGTTTTTT. Amino acids: CASSARVGEKLFF.

V is TRBV5-4 and J is TRBJ2-1; 7 nucleotides align to TRBD1. This CDR3 is 16 amino acids long. Unmatched junction bases numbered 9, after V lost 4 bases and J lost 2 bases. Germline V gene sequence: CDR1 SGHNT, CDR2 YYREEE (reference sequence). The CDR3 DNA reads TGTGCCAGCAGCCTAGGGCAGGGGGTCCCCTACAATGAGCAGTTCTTC. Residues: CASSLGQGVPYNEQFF.

The rearrangement links TRBV6-6 to TRBJ2-2, with 7 bases fitting TRBD1. The V gene end was trimmed by 6 bases and the J gene end by 0 bases; junction bases not matched to a gene: 1. The V gene's germline CDR1 is MNHNY and CDR2 SVGAGI (reference sequence). CDR3 length: 14 residues. CDR3 coding DNA: TGTGCCAGCAGGACAGGGCCGAACACCGGGGAGCTGTTTTTT. It translates to CASRTGPNTGELFF.